This is a list of T cell receptor beta chains from one sample in a study of long-term antiretroviral therapy in people with HIV. Only in-frame clones appear in the TCRdb table, and some are missing; sequencing was by immunoSEQ multiplex PCR. Seen here are roughly 30,000 clones, 75% to 90% observed once, and the top ten hold over 9%. Specimen: unsorted PBMCs, collected 2.8 years after starting antiretroviral therapy. These receptor sequences come from a man aged 30-40 years with HIV. Each CDR3 is given with its conserved first and last residue. A D gene is named only where the DNA matches it firmly. Size is omitted from some rows. Given values are once, few, many or a class for expanded clones.

j_gene | d_gene | abundance | v_gene | CDR3nt | CDR3aa
TRBJ2-5 | . | . | TRBV30 | TGTGCCTGGAACCCAGCTAGCGTGGAGACCCAGTACTTC | CAWNPASVETQYF
TRBJ2-7 | TRBD1 | . | TRBV28 | TGTGCCAGCCGCAGGGACAGAGAGGACGAGCAGTACTTC | CASRRDREDEQYF
TRBJ1-4 | . | once | TRBV4-1 | TGCGCCAGCCCCCACAGACAGGTCTCGTCCCAAAATGAAAAACTGTTTTTT | CASPHRQVSSQNEKLFF
TRBJ1-2 | TRBD1 | . | TRBV10-3 | TGTGCCATCAGTGAGTCGGGACAGGCTGGGGGCTACACCTTC | CAISESGQAGGYTF
TRBJ1-5 | TRBD1 | . | TRBV7-8 | TGTGCCAGCAGCTTTGGGACAGCCGGTAATAATCAGCCCCAGCATTTT | CASSFGTAGNNQPQHF
TRBJ1-5 | . | . | TRBV7-2 | TGTGCCAGCAGCCTGTTCGGCACTTTCTCCAATCAGCCCCAGCATTTT | CASSLFGTFSNQPQHF
TRBJ1-2 | . | once | TRBV6-5 | TGTGCCAGCTCGACAGGTTCCCTTAACTATGGCTACACCTTC | CASSTGSLNYGYTF
TRBJ1-4 | . | . | TRBV4-3 | TGCGCCAGCAGCCCTTGGAGGATATCTAATGAAAAACTGTTTTTT | CASSPWRISNEKLFF
TRBJ2-7 | TRBD1 | . | TRBV11-1 | TGTGCCAGCAGCCACCCCGGGACAGGGGTCTACGAGCAGTACTTC | CASSHPGTGVYEQYF
TRBJ1-1 | TRBD1 | . | TRBV7-9 | TGTGCCAGCAGCCCTACGACAGGGCTGAACACTGAAGCTTTCTTT | CASSPTTGLNTEAFF
TRBJ2-3 | TRBD2 | . | TRBV28 | TGTGCCAGCAGTGATACTAGCGGGGGCTCAGATACGCAGTATTTT | CASSDTSGGSDTQYF